The 10 T cell receptor beta chains listed next were all sequenced from one sample in a study of early T cells in non-severe SARS-CoV-2 infection. MiXCR, run by TCRdb on the 5' RACE reads, gives a single entry per CDR3 protein. This sample carries 54,000 or so distinct CDR3 sequences, roughly 5.3% of them seen once, and the ten largest clones take 6.8%. Sample: whole blood. Every receptor here comes from an adult who was a healthcare worker with PCR-confirmed SARS-CoV-2 infection or an uninfected control (not recorded which).

The V and J genes are TRBV6-2 or TRBV6-3 and TRBJ2-2, with TRBD1 as a possible D gene (7 bases). V gave up 6 bases and J gave up 4 bases, with 15 bases separating them. CDR1 MNHEY and CDR2 SVGEGT come from the germline V gene. This CDR3 comprises 15 residues. The CDR3 here is CASSPRQGGTGELFF. CDR3 bases: TGTGCCAGCAGCCCACGACAGGGAGGCACCGGGGAGCTGTTTTTT.

Turning to this clonotype: Possible read error: a much larger clone is one base away. V and J are TRBV29-1 and TRBJ2-7; D ambiguous. There are 12 residues in the CDR3. With 4 bases removed from V and 0 bases from J, the gap between germline ends came to 7 bases. CDR1 is SQVTM and CDR2 is ANQGSEA in the germline V gene. The CDR3 sequence is CSVGTDSYEQYF. CDR3 in DNA: TGCAGCGTTGGGACGGACTCCTACGAGCAGTACTTC.

V usage is TRBV7-2 and J usage is TRBJ2-3; D remains ambiguous. Trimming cost V 7 bases and J 6 bases, with 14 bases left between them. Looked up from germline, CDR1 is SGHTA and CDR2 is FQGNSA. This CDR3 contains 13 residues. The CDR3 DNA reads as TGTGCCAGCAACTCCCCCTCCAGGGATACGCAGTATTTT. Residues: CASNSPSRDTQYF.

This clonotype was seen ten or more times. The chain combines TRBV11-2 with TRBJ2-3; 10 nucleotides agree with TRBD2. CDR1 is SGHAT, CDR2 FQNNGV, per germline. This CDR3 is 15 amino acids long. J lost 4 bases, V lost 5 bases, and 6 bases had no gene match. The CDR3 bases are TGTGCCAGCAGCGTCCCTAGCGGGGGACCAGATACGCAGTATTTT. As protein: CASSVPSGGPDTQYF.

This clonotype was detected many times. The CDR3 DNA reads TGTGCCAGCAGTTTCAGCGGACCTAACTATGGCTACACCTTC. It is translated as CASSFSGPNYGYTF. This chain links TRBV27 with TRBJ1-2, with D unresolved. Trimming pared 3 bases from V and 0 bases from J, leaving 8 bases between. The CDR3 is made up of 14 amino acids. Germline CDR1 and CDR2: MNHEY and SMNVEV (reference sequence).

This clonotype was counted at least ten times. The gene calls are TRBV27 and TRBJ2-1, with D uncertain. This CDR3 is built from 15 residues. V lost 4 bases and J 3 bases, leaving 13 bases between the germline ends. CDR1 MNHEY and CDR2 SMNVEV come from the germline V gene (reference sequence). The CDR3 sequence: CASSSPGFRYNEQFF. In nucleotides, the CDR3 is TGTGCCAGCAGTTCTCCCGGGTTTCGCTACAATGAGCAGTTCTTC.

This clonotype was detected many times. This chain connects TRBV18 to TRBJ1-1; D possibly corresponds to TRBD1 (6 bases). The CDR3 runs 13 residues. Trimming left V 4 bases short and J 4 bases short, with 10 bases between. CDR1 and CDR2 from the germline V gene are KGHSH and LQKENI. Written as DNA, the CDR3 is TGTGCCAGCTCACAATTCAGGGGCACTGAAGCTTTCTTT. It codes for CASSQFRGTEAFF.

This clonotype was seen ten or more times. The chain combines TRBV18 with TRBJ2-1, with 7 bases that match TRBD2. This CDR3 is built from 13 residues. The germline CDR1 and CDR2 sequences are KGHSH and LQKENI. The V and J ends lost 5 bases and 10 bases, in that order; junction bases with no gene match: 8. CDR3 amino acids: CASSVLRDYEQFF. The CDR3 DNA reads TGTGCCAGCTCAGTTCTCCGGGACTACGAGCAGTTCTTC.

This clonotype was counted a few times. V and J are TRBV11-2 and TRBJ2-3, with 9 bases that match TRBD2. Germline lookup yields CDR1 SGHAT and CDR2 FQNNGV. CDR3 length: 15 amino acids. Trimming cost V 5 bases and J 3 bases; bases outside gene matches: 6. The CDR3 protein is CASSRRGGPTDTQYF. The CDR3 DNA reads as TGTGCCAGCAGCAGGCGGGGGGGCCCTACAGATACGCAGTATTTT.

The chain uses TRBV7-2 and TRBJ2-3; D not certain. The germline CDR1 and CDR2 sequences are SGHTA and FQGNSA. With 8 bases removed from V and 1 base from J, the gap between germline ends came to 16 bases. The CDR3 loop spans 15 amino acids. CDR3 sequence: CASRHASAGTDTQYF. The CDR3 coding sequence is TGTGCCAGCCGCCACGCCAGTGCCGGCACAGATACGCAGTATTTT.